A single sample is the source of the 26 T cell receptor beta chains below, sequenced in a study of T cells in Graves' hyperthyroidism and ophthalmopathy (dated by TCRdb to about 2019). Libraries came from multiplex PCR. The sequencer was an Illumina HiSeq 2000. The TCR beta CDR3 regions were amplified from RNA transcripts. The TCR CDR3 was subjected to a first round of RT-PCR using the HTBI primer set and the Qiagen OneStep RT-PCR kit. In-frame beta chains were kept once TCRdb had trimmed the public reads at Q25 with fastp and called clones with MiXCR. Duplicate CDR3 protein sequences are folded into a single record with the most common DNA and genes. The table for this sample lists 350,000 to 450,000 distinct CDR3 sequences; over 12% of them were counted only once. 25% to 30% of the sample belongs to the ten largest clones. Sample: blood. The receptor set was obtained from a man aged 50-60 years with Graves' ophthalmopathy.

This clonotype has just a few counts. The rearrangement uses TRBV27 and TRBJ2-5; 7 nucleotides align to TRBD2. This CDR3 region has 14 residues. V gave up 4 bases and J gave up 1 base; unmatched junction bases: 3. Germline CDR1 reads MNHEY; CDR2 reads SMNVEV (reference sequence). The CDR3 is CASSSRLAQETQYF. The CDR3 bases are TGTGCCAGCAGTTCCCGACTAGCCCAAGAGACCCAGTACTTC.

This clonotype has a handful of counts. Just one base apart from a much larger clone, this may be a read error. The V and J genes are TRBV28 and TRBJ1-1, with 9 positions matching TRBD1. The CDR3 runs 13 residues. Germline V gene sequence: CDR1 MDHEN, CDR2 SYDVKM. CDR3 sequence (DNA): TGTGCCGGCAGTATATCACAGGGGGCGAAAGCTTTCTTT. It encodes CAGSISQGAKAFF. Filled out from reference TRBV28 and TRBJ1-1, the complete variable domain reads DVKVTQSSRYLVKRTGEKVFLECVQDMDHENMFWYRQDPGLGLRLIYFSYDVKMKEKGDIPEGYSVSREKKERFSLILESASTNQTSMYLCAGSISQGAKAFFGQGTRLTVV.

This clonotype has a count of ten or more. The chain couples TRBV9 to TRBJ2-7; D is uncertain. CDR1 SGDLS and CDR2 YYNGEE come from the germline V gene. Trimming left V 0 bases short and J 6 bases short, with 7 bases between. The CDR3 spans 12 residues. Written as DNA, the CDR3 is TGTGCCAGCAGCGTAGGGATTGGCGAGCAGTACTTC. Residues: CASSVGIGEQYF.

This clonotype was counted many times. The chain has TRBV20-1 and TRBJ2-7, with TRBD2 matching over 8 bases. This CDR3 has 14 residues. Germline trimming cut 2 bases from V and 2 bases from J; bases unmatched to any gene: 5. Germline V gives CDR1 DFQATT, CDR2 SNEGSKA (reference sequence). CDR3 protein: CSARPSGFPYEQYF. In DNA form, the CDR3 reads TGCAGTGCTAGACCTAGCGGGTTTCCCTACGAGCAGTACTTC.

CDR3 in amino acids: CASSGGGLGIHEQYF. In DNA, the CDR3 is TGTGCCAGCAGCGGCGGGGGACTAGGTATTCACGAGCAGTACTTC. The chain joins TRBV7-9 to TRBJ2-7; 8 bases are a match to TRBD2. Trimming cost V 5 bases and J 5 bases; bases outside gene matches: 11. CDR1 and CDR2 from the germline V gene are SEHNR and FQNEAQ (reference sequence). This CDR3 is 15 amino acids long.

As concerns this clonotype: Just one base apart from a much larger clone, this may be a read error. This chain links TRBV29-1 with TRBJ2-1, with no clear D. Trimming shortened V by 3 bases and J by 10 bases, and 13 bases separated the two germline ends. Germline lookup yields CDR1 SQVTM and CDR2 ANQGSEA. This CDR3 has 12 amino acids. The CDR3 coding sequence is TGCAGCGTTGAGGACGGAACCTACGAGCAGTTCTTC. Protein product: CSVEDGTYEQFF.

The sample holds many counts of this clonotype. The CDR3 DNA sequence: TGTGCCAGCAGTAAAGCGGGGACCTACGAGCAGTACTTC. Translation gives CASSKAGTYEQYF. The chain couples TRBV12-3 or TRBV12-4 to TRBJ2-7, with 7 positions matching TRBD2. The CDR3 contains 13 residues. V was pared by 5 bases and J by 2 bases, with 3 bases of the junction left unmatched.

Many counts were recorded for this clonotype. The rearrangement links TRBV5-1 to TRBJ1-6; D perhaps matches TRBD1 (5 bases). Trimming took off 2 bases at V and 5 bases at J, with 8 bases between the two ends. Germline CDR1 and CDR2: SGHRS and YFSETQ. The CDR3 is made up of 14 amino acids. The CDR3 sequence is CASSFGDDNSPLHF. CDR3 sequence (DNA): TGCGCCAGCAGCTTCGGGGACGATAATTCACCCCTCCACTTT.

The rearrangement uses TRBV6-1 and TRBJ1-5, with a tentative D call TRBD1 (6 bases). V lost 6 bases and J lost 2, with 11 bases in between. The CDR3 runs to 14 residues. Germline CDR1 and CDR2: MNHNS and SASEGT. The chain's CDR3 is CASSLKGGNQPQHF. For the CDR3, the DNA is TGTGCCAGCAGCCTCAAGGGGGGCAATCAGCCCCAGCATTTT.

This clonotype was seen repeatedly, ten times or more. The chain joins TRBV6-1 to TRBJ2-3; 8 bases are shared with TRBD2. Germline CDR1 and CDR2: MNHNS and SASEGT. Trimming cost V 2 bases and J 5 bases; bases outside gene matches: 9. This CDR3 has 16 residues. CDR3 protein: CASSERPAGVGDTQYF. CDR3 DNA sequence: TGTGCCAGCAGTGAACGGCCAGCGGGAGTGGGAGATACGCAGTATTTT.

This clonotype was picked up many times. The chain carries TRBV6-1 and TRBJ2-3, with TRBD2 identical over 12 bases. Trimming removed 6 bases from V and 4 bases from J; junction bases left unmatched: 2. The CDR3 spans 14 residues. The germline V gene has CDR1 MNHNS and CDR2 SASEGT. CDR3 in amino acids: CASSRLAGADTQYF. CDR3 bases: TGTGCCAGCAGCAGACTAGCGGGAGCAGATACGCAGTATTTT.

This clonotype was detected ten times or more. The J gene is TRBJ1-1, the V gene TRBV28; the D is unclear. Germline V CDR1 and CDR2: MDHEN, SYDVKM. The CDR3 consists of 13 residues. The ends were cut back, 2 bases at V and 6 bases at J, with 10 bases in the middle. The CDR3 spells CASSLGRPAEAFF. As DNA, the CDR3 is TGTGCCAGCAGTTTAGGTCGCCCCGCTGAAGCTTTCTTT.

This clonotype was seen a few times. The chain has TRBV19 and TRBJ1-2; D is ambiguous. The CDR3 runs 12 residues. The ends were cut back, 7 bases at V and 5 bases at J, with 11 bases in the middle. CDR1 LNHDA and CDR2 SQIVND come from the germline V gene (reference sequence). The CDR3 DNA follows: TGTGCCAGTAACCCCGGACTATATGGCTACACCTTC. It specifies CASNPGLYGYTF. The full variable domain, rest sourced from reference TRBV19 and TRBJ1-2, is DGGITQSPKYLFRKEGQNVTLSCEQNLNHDAMYWYRQDPGQGLRLIYYSQIVNDFQKGDIAEGYSVSREKKESFPLTVTSAQKNPTAFYLCASNPGLYGYTFGSGTRLTVV.

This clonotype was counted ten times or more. The CDR3 spells CASSFGRGWYEQYF. CDR3 sequence (DNA): TGTGCCAGCAGCTTCGGCCGAGGGTGGTACGAGCAGTACTTC. The chain uses TRBV11-2 and TRBJ2-7, with D possibly TRBD2 on 5 matching bases. V was clipped by 3 bases and J by 4 bases, with 13 bases between them. This CDR3 has 14 residues. Germline-derived CDR1 and CDR2 are SGHAT and FQNNGV.

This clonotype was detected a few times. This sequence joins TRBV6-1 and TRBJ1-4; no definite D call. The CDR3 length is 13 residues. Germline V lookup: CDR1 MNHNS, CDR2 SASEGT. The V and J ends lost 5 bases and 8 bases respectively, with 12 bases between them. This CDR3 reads CASSKPGGEKLFF. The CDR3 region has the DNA TGTGCCAGCAGTAAACCGGGAGGGGAAAAACTGTTTTTT.

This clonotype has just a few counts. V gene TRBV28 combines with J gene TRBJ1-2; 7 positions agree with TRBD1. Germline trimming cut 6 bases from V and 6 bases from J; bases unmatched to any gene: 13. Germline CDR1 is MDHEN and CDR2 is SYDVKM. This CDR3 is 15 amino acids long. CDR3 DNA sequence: TGTGCCAGCAGCCCATTTCGGCAGGGGGGAAATGGCTACACCTTC. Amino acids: CASSPFRQGGNGYTF.

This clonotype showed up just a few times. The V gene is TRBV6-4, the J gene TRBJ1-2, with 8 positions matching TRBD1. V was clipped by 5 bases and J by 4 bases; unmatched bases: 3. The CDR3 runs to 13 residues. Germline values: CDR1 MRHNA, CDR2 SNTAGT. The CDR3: CASSQGASYGYTF. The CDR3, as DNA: TGTGCCAGCAGTCAGGGGGCAAGCTATGGCTACACCTTC.

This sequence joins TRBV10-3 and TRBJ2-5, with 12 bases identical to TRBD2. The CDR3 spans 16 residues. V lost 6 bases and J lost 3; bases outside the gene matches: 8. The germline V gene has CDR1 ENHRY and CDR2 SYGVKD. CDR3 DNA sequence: TGTGCCATCAGGCCAGCTAGCGGGAGGGAAAAAGAGACCCAGTACTTC. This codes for CAIRPASGREKETQYF.

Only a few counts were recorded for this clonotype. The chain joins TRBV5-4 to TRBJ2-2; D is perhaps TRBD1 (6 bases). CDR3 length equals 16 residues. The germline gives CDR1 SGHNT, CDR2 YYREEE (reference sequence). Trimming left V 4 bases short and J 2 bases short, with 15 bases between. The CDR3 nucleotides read TGTGCCAGCAGCCCATTGCCGGGACAAAACACCGGGGAGCTGTTTTTT. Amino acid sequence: CASSPLPGQNTGELFF. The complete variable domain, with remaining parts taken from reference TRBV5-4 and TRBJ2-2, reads ETGVTQSPTHLIKTRGQQVTLRCSSQSGHNTVSWYQQALGQGPQFIFQYYREEENGRGNFPPRFSGLQFPNYSSELNVNALELDDSALYLCASSPLPGQNTGELFFGEGSRLTVL.

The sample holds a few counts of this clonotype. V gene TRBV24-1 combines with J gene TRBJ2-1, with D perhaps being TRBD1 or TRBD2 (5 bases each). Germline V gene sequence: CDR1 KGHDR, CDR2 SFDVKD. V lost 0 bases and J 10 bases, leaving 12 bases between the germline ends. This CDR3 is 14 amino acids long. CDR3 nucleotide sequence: TGTGCCACCAGTGATTTGCGGGGTTGGGGGGAGCAGTTCTTC. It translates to CATSDLRGWGEQFF.

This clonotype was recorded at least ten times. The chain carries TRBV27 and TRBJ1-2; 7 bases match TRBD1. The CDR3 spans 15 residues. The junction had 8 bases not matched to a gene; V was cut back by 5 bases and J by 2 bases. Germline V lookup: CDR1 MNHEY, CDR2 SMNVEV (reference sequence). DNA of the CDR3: TGTGCCAGCAGTGGCCGGGACAGATTAAACTATGGCTACACCTTC. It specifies CASSGRDRLNYGYTF.

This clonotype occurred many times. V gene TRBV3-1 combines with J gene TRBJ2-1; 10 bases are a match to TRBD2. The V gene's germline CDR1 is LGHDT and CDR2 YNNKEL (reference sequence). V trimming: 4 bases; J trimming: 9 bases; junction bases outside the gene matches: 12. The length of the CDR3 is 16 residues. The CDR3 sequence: CASSRSTSGLGTEQFF. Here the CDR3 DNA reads TGTGCCAGCAGCCGTTCGACTAGCGGGTTGGGAACTGAGCAGTTCTTC.

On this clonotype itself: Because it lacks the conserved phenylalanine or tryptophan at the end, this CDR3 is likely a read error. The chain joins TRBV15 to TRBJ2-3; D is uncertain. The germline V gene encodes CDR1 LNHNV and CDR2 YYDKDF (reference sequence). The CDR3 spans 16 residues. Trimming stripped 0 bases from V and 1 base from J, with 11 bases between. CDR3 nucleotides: TGTGCCACCAGCAGAGATCTGCTGGGTCGCACAGATACGCAGTATCTT. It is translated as CATSRDLLGRTDTQYL.

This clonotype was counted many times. The CDR3 nucleotides read TGTGCCAGCAGTTTAGCCGGACAGGGGGCCGAGCAGTACTTC. Its protein product is CASSLAGQGAEQYF. The chain recombines TRBV12-3 or TRBV12-4 with TRBJ2-7; TRBD1 aligns across 11 bases. The CDR3 is made up of 14 amino acids. V was pared by 0 bases and J by 6 bases, with 1 base of the junction left unmatched.

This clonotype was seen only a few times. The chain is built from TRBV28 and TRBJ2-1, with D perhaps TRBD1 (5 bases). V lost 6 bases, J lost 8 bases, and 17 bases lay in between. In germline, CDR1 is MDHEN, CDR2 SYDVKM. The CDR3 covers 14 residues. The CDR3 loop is CASSLLGPQDEQFF. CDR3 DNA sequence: TGTGCCAGCAGCCTTCTGGGGCCCCAGGATGAGCAGTTCTTC.

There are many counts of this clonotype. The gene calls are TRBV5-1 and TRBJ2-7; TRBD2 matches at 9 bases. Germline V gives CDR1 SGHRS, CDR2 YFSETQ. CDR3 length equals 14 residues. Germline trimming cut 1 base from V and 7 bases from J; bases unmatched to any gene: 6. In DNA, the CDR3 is TGCGCCAGCAGCTTGTCACTAGCGGGCTATGAGCAGTACTTC. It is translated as CASSLSLAGYEQYF.